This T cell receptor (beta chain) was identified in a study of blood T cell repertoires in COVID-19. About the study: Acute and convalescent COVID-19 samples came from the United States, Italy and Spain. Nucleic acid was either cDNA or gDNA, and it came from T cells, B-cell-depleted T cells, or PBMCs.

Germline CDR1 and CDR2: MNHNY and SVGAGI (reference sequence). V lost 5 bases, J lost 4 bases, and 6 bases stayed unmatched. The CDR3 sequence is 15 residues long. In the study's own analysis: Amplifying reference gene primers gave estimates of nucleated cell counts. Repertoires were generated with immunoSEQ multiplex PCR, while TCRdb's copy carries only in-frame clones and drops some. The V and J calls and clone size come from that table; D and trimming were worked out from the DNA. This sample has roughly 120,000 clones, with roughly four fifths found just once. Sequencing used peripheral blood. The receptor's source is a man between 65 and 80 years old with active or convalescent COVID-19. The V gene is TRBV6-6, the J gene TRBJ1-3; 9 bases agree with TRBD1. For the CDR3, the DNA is TGTGCCAGCAGTCGAACAGGGGGCGCAGGAAACACCATATATTTT. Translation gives CASSRTGGAGNTIYF.